The 7 T cell receptor beta chains presented below share a single source sample, sequenced in a study of T cell responses to AZD1222 COVID-19 vaccine. Sequenced by immunoSEQ multiplex PCR; TCRdb stores in-frame clones only, minus some. The data show 100,000 or so clones, roughly 90% seen once. Sequenced here: peripheral blood, sampled on day 0 of AZD1222 vaccination. All receptors derive from an adult in good health.

The chain carries TRBV28 and TRBJ1-3; 7 bases align to TRBD1. CDR1 is MDHEN and CDR2 is SYDVKM in the germline V gene. J was trimmed by 0 bases and V by 2 bases; bases with no gene match: 4. CDR3 size: 16 residues. The CDR3 bases are TGTGCCAGCAGTTTAACTGGGGACAGCTCTGGAAACACCATATATTTT. Translation gives CASSLTGDSSGNTIYF.

This clone was seen more than once but under ten times. CDR3 in DNA: TGCAGCGTTGATCAGGGGGTGAACACTGAAGCTTTCTTT. Protein sequence: CSVDQGVNTEAFF. The chain employs TRBV29-1 and TRBJ1-1; 7 nucleotides agree with TRBD1. The CDR3 consists of 13 residues. Germline loops: CDR1 SQVTM, CDR2 ANQGSEA. J lost 0 bases, V lost 3 bases, and 1 base had no gene match.

A single count supports this clone. Germline is not matched at one junction end, which may reflect a read error. The rearrangement uses TRBV28 and TRBJ2-7; 10 positions match TRBD1. Germline loops: CDR1 MDHEN, CDR2 SYDVKM. The CDR3 consists of 18 residues. DNA for the CDR3: TGTGCCAGCAGATTATTGAGGGACAAAGGGACAGGGGTCTACGAGCAGTACTTC. This translates into CASRLLRDKGTGVYEQYF. The full variable domain, rest sourced from reference TRBV28 and TRBJ2-7, is DVKVTQSSRYLVKRTGEKVFLECVQDMDHENMFWYRQDPGLGLRLIYFSYDVKMKEKGDIPEGYSVSREKKERFSLILESASTNQTSMYLCASRLLRDKGTGVYEQYFGPGTRLTVT.

The chain carries TRBV28 and TRBJ2-3; no clear D. Germline lookup yields CDR1 MDHEN and CDR2 SYDVKM. The CDR3 is 15 amino acids. V was pared by 8 bases and J by 5 bases, with 20 bases between. CDR3 nucleotides: TGTGCCAGCGCCCGAACTGGCCTACTGGGAGATACGCAGTATTTT. Protein product: CASARTGLLGDTQYF.

The chain combines TRBV7-2 with TRBJ1-1, with 7 bases matching TRBD1. V was pared by 2 bases and J by 8 bases, with 5 bases of the junction left unmatched. Germline lookup yields CDR1 SGHTA and CDR2 FQGNSA. There are 13 residues in the CDR3. CDR3 nucleotide sequence: TGTGCCAGCAGCTTACCCGGACAGGTGGAAGCTTTCTTT. It codes for CASSLPGQVEAFF. Full variable domain (missing parts from reference TRBV7-2 and TRBJ1-1): GAGVSQSPSNKVTEKGKDVELRCDPISGHTALYWYRQSLGQGLEFLIYFQGNSAPDKSGLPSDRFSAERTGGSVSTLTIQRTQQEDSAVYLCASSLPGQVEAFFGQGTRLTVV.

The V and J genes are TRBV7-3 and TRBJ1-6, with 7 positions matching TRBD1. The CDR3 consists of 14 residues. V lost 3 bases, J lost 7 bases, and 3 bases stayed unmatched. The germline CDR1 and CDR2 sequences are SGHTA and FQGTGA. CDR3 residues: CASSFGTANSPLHF. CDR3 in DNA: TGTGCCAGCAGCTTCGGGACAGCAAATTCACCCCTCCACTTT.

In this sample, this clone turned up once. This chain uses TRBV28 with TRBJ1-6; perhaps TRBD1 as D (6 bases). Germline values: CDR1 MDHEN, CDR2 SYDVKM. The V and J ends lost 5 bases and 11 bases respectively, with 19 bases between them. CDR3 length: 15 residues. The CDR3 bases are TGTGCCAGCAGTCCCCCCGGGGCAGGGGCGCCACCCCTCCACTTT. This encodes CASSPPGAGAPPLHF.